This TCR beta chain stems from a study of cytomegalovirus exposure and HLA in healthy donors. The study, taken as a whole, reports: Across all donors, roughly uniform sequencing depth was an assumption of the presence/absence analyses.

This clone was seen just once. No antigen is known for it. With 5 bases clipped from V and 3 bases from J, the junction kept 11 bases outside the gene matches. Germline assignment: CDR1 SGHVS and CDR2 FQNEAQ. The CDR3 length is 16 residues. The PCR made use of 60 Vbeta and 13 Jbeta primers. Sequencing used immunoSEQ multiplex PCR; TCRdb keeps in-frame clones, though not all of them. The profile shows under 200,000 clones, 60% to 80% of them singletons. This clonotype originated in a man aged 30 to 45 in good health and CMV-seropositive. The specimen was PBMCs. The V gene is TRBV7-8, the J gene TRBJ2-7; 9 bases align to TRBD2. CDR3 bases: TGTGCCAGCAGCCCCGGAGCTAGCGGGGCCAACTACGAGCAGTACTTC. Translation: CASSPGASGANYEQYF.